The 27 T cell receptor beta chains below all came from one sample that was sequenced in a study of T cells in Graves' hyperthyroidism and ophthalmopathy. RNA transcripts gave rise to amplified TCR beta CDR3 regions. Primed by the HTBI set, a first-round RT-PCR was run on the TCR CDR3. TCRdb re-analysed the multiplex PCR reads in MiXCR, keeping a single row per CDR3 protein. Among nearly 600,000 distinct CDR3 sequences listed, approximately 13% were seen once. The specimen sequenced was blood. The receptors shown here come from a woman between 25 and 40 years old with Graves' hyperthyroidism that later progressed to Graves' ophthalmopathy.

Turning to this clonotype: Since a much larger clone is just one base distant, this may be a read error. The CDR3 loop reads CASSLSVNYGYTF. Here the CDR3 DNA reads TGTGCCAGCAGTTTATCAGTTAACTATGGCTACACCTTC. V is TRBV27 and J is TRBJ1-2; the D is unclear. V lost 0 bases and J 1 base, leaving 3 bases between the germline ends. CDR3 size: 13 residues. Germline CDR1 reads MNHEY; CDR2 reads SMNVEV (reference sequence).

The chain joins TRBV4-2 to TRBJ2-3; D remains unclear. V lost 0 bases, J lost 2 bases, and 9 bases lay in between. Per germline, CDR1 LGHNA and CDR2 YNFKEQ. This CDR3 is built from 15 residues. The CDR3 DNA sequence: TGTGCCAGCAGCCAAGATCAGCCAGTCACAGATACGCAGTATTTT. Protein sequence: CASSQDQPVTDTQYF.

A note on this clonotype: A much more abundant neighbour one base away suggests this may be a read error. This chain links TRBV30 with TRBJ1-6; D is possibly TRBD1 (5 bases). Trimming cost V 6 bases and J 7 bases, with 13 bases left between them. The CDR3 length is 13 residues. Looked up from germline, CDR1 is GTSNPN and CDR2 is SVGIG (reference sequence). CDR3 in amino acids: CACTGTVNSPLHF. Written as DNA, the CDR3 is TGTGCCTGCACGGGGACGGTGAATTCACCCCTCCACTTT.

This clonotype was seen repeatedly, ten times or more. The rearrangement joins TRBV6-1 to TRBJ2-3, with a weak D call TRBD1 (5 bases). CDR1 MNHNS and CDR2 SASEGT come from the germline V gene. The CDR3 totals 15 residues. V was pared by 2 bases and J by 1 base, with 10 bases between. The CDR3 nucleotides are TGTGCCAGCAGTGAAAGGGGCAGGGGCACAGATACGCAGTATTTT. Residues: CASSERGRGTDTQYF.

Regarding this clonotype: The conserved phenylalanine or tryptophan normally closing the CDR3 is absent here, so this likely arose from a read error. This rearrangement joins TRBV3-1 to TRBJ2-3; 8 bases line up with TRBD2. Germline V lookup: CDR1 LGHDT, CDR2 YNNKEL (reference sequence). Trimming cost V 2 bases and J 1 base; bases outside gene matches: 8. The CDR3 is made up of 17 amino acids. CDR3 sequence (DNA): TGTGCCAGCAGCCAAAGGGCGGGAGGCTTCGGCACAGATACGCAGTATTGT. This translates into CASSQRAGGFGTDTQYC.

Many counts were recorded for this clonotype. The chain employs TRBV25-1 and TRBJ2-3; 9 bases align to TRBD2. Germline-derived CDR1 and CDR2 are MGHDK and SYGVNS. The CDR3 contains 18 residues. The trim removed 6 bases at V and 5 bases at J, leaving 18 bases unmatched. CDR3 in DNA: TGTGCCAGCAGAGGTATGCTGGGTAGCGGGAGAGGTGAAGATACGCAGTATTTT. As protein: CASRGMLGSGRGEDTQYF.

This clonotype was observed once. The CDR3, as DNA: TGTGCCAGCAGACCAAAGACTAGCGGGAGACTCAATGAGCAGTTCTTC. Translating it yields CASRPKTSGRLNEQFF. V gene TRBV9 combines with J gene TRBJ2-1, with 12 nucleotides matching TRBD2. Trimming took 5 bases from V and 6 from J; bases not matched to a gene: 9. This CDR3 is 16 amino acids long. Germline V gene lookup returns CDR1 SGDLS and CDR2 YYNGEE.

This clonotype was observed at least ten times. DNA for the CDR3: TGTGCCACCAGTGATCTCAGTGGACATGAGCAGTTCTTC. Protein product: CATSDLSGHEQFF. V is TRBV24-1 and J is TRBJ2-1; D is unclear. Germline V gene data show CDR1 as KGHDR and CDR2 as SFDVKD. The CDR3 contains 13 residues. Trimming left V 3 bases short and J 8 bases short, with 10 bases between.

This clonotype was observed a few times. The chain is built from TRBV6-1 and TRBJ2-2; 10 bases line up with TRBD2. The trim removed 5 bases at V and 3 bases at J, leaving 9 bases unmatched. The CDR3 is 17 amino acids. Germline CDR1 reads MNHNS; CDR2 reads SASEGT. In DNA, the CDR3 is TGTGCCAGCAGTTATTACCGGACTAGCGGTTACACCGGGGAGCTGTTTTTT. Translation: CASSYYRTSGYTGELFF.

The V and J genes are TRBV5-8 and TRBJ2-5, with D possibly TRBD2 on 6 matching bases. The CDR3 sequence is 14 residues long. Germline V lookup: CDR1 SGHTS, CDR2 YDEGEE. Trimming cost V 2 bases and J 5 bases, with 13 bases left between them. DNA of the CDR3: TGTGCCAGCAGCTTTAACGGGAGTCCGGAGACCCAGTACTTC. Translated, it gives CASSFNGSPETQYF.

The sample holds many counts of this clonotype. The chain uses TRBV28 and TRBJ1-1; D not resolved. CDR3 length equals 12 residues. V gave up 7 bases and J gave up 0 bases, with 6 bases separating them. CDR1 is MDHEN and CDR2 is SYDVKM in the germline V gene. Here the CDR3 DNA reads TGTGCCAGCAATCGTGTGAACACTGAAGCTTTCTTT. The encoded protein is CASNRVNTEAFF. The variable domain in full, with the rest retrieved from reference TRBV28 and TRBJ1-1, is DVKVTQSSRYLVKRTGEKVFLECVQDMDHENMFWYRQDPGLGLRLIYFSYDVKMKEKGDIPEGYSVSREKKERFSLILESASTNQTSMYLCASNRVNTEAFFGQGTRLTVV.

This clonotype was detected many times. V is TRBV30 and J is TRBJ1-4; D unclear. In germline, CDR1 is GTSNPN, CDR2 SVGIG (reference sequence). The length of the CDR3 is 15 residues. V was cut by 2 bases and J by 0 bases, with 10 bases left in between. CDR3 loop: CAWSSGISTNEKLFF. The CDR3 DNA reads TGTGCCTGGAGTTCCGGGATCTCAACTAATGAAAAACTGTTTTTT.

This clonotype was found many times. The chain couples TRBV3-1 to TRBJ2-5; D is uncertain. This CDR3 has 15 residues. Germline lookup yields CDR1 LGHDT and CDR2 YNNKEL (reference sequence). Trimming shortened V by 2 bases and J by 5 bases, and 15 bases separated the two germline ends. The CDR3 loop is CASSQMLAPSETQYF. The CDR3 DNA reads TGTGCCAGCAGCCAAATGCTGGCCCCATCGGAGACCCAGTACTTC.

In the case of this clonotype: A much larger clonotype is one base distant, so this may be a read error. The chain carries TRBV11-2 and TRBJ2-5; 7 bases map to TRBD2. This CDR3 is 13 amino acids long. Germline CDR1 and CDR2: SGHAT and FQNNGV. Here the CDR3 reads CAGSFTREETQYF. The DNA of the CDR3 is TGTGCCGGCAGCTTCACGCGGGAGGAGACCCAGTACTTC.

In this sample, this clonotype turned up many times. CDR3 in amino acids: CATSDLIGEQFF. The CDR3 DNA follows: TGTGCCACCAGTGATCTCATAGGTGAGCAGTTCTTC. The chain links TRBV24-1 to TRBJ2-1, with D unresolved. Germline CDR1 is KGHDR and CDR2 is SFDVKD. V lost 3 bases, J lost 9 bases, and 8 bases lay in between. The CDR3 extends over 12 amino acids.

The V call is TRBV6-1, the J call TRBJ1-1, with 9 bases aligning to TRBD1. CDR1 MNHNS and CDR2 SASEGT come from the germline V gene. Trimming took 6 bases from V and 7 from J; bases not matched to a gene: 9. The CDR3 is made up of 14 amino acids. The CDR3 coding sequence is TGTGCCAGCAGCCGCGGACAGGGGCTCGTTGAAGCTTTCTTT. Protein product: CASSRGQGLVEAFF.

This clonotype was counted many times. The genes are TRBV6-1 and TRBJ2-7; possible D gene TRBD2, 5 bases. The CDR3 has 15 amino acids. V was cut by 2 bases and J by 0 bases, with 11 bases left in between. Germline V lookup: CDR1 MNHNS, CDR2 SASEGT. The DNA of the CDR3 is TGTGCCAGCAGTGAATGGGCAGGAGGCTCCTACGAGCAGTACTTC. Protein product: CASSEWAGGSYEQYF.

The chain is built from TRBV19 and TRBJ2-1, with 7 bases aligning to TRBD2. The CDR3 contains 16 residues. V shed 4 bases, J shed 1 base, and the junction held 7 bases outside the gene matches. The germline V gene has CDR1 LNHDA and CDR2 SQIVND (reference sequence). The CDR3 sequence: CASSRGAGESYNEQFF. The CDR3 nucleotides are TGTGCCAGTAGTAGGGGCGCGGGAGAATCCTACAATGAGCAGTTCTTC.

There are many counts of this clonotype. The rearrangement links TRBV11-3 to TRBJ1-4, with D perhaps matching TRBD1 (5 bases). This CDR3 is built from 17 residues. Germline values: CDR1 SGHNT, CDR2 YENEEA. Trimming pared 1 base from V and 3 bases from J, leaving 15 bases between. CDR3 region: CASSLVGRALSNEKLFF. The DNA of the CDR3 is TGTGCCAGCAGCTTAGTCGGCAGGGCATTGTCTAATGAAAAACTGTTTTTT.

This clonotype was detected many times. V and J are TRBV2 and TRBJ2-2; 9 positions agree with TRBD2. Germline loops: CDR1 SNHLY, CDR2 FYNNEI. V shed 3 bases, J shed 4 bases, and the junction held 6 bases outside the gene matches. The CDR3 is 16 residues long. The CDR3 spells CASSEGGLASTGELFF. The CDR3 coding sequence is TGTGCCAGCAGTGAGGGGGGACTAGCATCCACCGGGGAGCTGTTTTTT.

Ten or more counts support this clonotype. V gene TRBV2 combines with J gene TRBJ2-1; D unclear. The V end lost 6 bases, the J end lost 6 bases, and 15 bases lay between the germline ends. CDR1 SNHLY and CDR2 FYNNEI come from the germline V gene. This CDR3 comprises 14 residues. The CDR3 here is CASSSGPLGNEQFF. In nucleotides, the CDR3 is TGTGCCAGCAGCTCGGGCCCCCTGGGCAATGAGCAGTTCTTC.

There are many counts of this clonotype. CDR3 bases: TGTGCCAGTAGTTCCTTAGCGGGAGAGAGCTACGAGCAGTACTTC. Translation gives CASSSLAGESYEQYF. The J gene is TRBJ2-7, the V gene TRBV19, with 9 positions matching TRBD2. This CDR3 is built from 15 residues. V shed 5 bases, J shed 3 bases, and the junction held 8 bases outside the gene matches. Germline V CDR1 and CDR2: LNHDA, SQIVND (reference sequence). The variable domain in full, completed from reference TRBV19 and TRBJ2-7, reads DGGITQSPKYLFRKEGQNVTLSCEQNLNHDAMYWYRQDPGQGLRLIYYSQIVNDFQKGDIAEGYSVSREKKESFPLTVTSAQKNPTAFYLCASSSLAGESYEQYFGPGTRLTVT.

This rearrangement joins TRBV2 to TRBJ2-1, with 12 bases fitting TRBD2. V was pared by 6 bases and J by 8 bases, with 8 bases of the junction left unmatched. There are 15 residues in the CDR3. CDR1 and CDR2 from the germline V gene are SNHLY and FYNNEI. The DNA of the CDR3 is TGTGCCAGCAGCGAGACTAGCGGGAGTACCGATGAGCAGTTCTTC. Its protein is CASSETSGSTDEQFF.

In DNA, the CDR3 is TGTGCCAGCAAAGCGGGGCTGACTGAAGCTTTCTTT. Residues: CASKAGLTEAFF. The chain joins TRBV3-1 to TRBJ1-1; D might be TRBD1 (5 bases). Deletions cut 7 bases from V and 5 bases from J, with 11 bases between. Germline assignment: CDR1 LGHDT and CDR2 YNNKEL (reference sequence). This CDR3 comprises 12 residues.

In its sample, this clonotype was seen many times. V gene TRBV29-1 combines with J gene TRBJ2-3, with D possibly matching TRBD1 (5 bases). Trimming removed 4 bases from V and 3 bases from J, with 11 bases in between. Germline loops: CDR1 SQVTM, CDR2 ANQGSEA. This CDR3 is built from 13 residues. The CDR3 region has the DNA TGCAGCGTTGGCGGCAGGGTAACAGATACGCAGTATTTT. The encoded protein is CSVGGRVTDTQYF.

This clonotype was seen a handful of times. The chain's CDR3 is CASSLGGTVNSGYTF. CDR3 DNA: TGTGCCAGCAGCTTAGGGGGGACAGTTAACAGCGGCTACACCTTC. This chain links TRBV7-2 with TRBJ1-2, with TRBD1 identical over 7 bases. The germline V gene has CDR1 SGHTA and CDR2 FQGNSA. The CDR3 runs 15 residues. With V trimmed by 1 base and J by 8 bases, 10 bases remained unmatched.

Ten or more counts support this clonotype. The gene calls are TRBV12-3 or TRBV12-4 and TRBJ1-2, with TRBD1 identical over 7 bases. The CDR3 covers 14 residues. J gave up 6 bases and V 6 bases, and 10 bases lay outside the gene matches. The CDR3 DNA reads as TGTGCCAGCAGCGTCGACAGGGAGATCCATGGCTACACCTTC. Residues: CASSVDREIHGYTF.